Below, 26 T cell receptor beta chains from the same sample are listed, as sequenced in a study of blood T cell repertoires in COVID-19. Using immunoSEQ multiplex PCR, the repertoire was profiled, and TCRdb retains in-frame clones only, with some absent. Among just over 650,000 clones listed, around 90% were seen once. The sequenced material came from peripheral blood. These receptor sequences come from a woman between 18 and 29 years old with acute or convalescent COVID-19.

The chain is built from TRBV19 and TRBJ2-6; a weak D match, TRBD1 (6 bases). The V and J ends lost 8 bases and 0 bases respectively, with 17 bases between them. This CDR3 comprises 17 residues. The germline CDR1 and CDR2 sequences are LNHDA and SQIVND (reference sequence). This chain's CDR3 is CASLNRVRASGANVLTF. For the CDR3, the DNA is TGTGCCAGTTTAAACAGGGTGAGGGCCTCTGGGGCCAACGTCCTGACTTTC.

This sequence joins TRBV2 and TRBJ1-5; a possible D gene is TRBD1 (5 bases). Germline CDR1 and CDR2: SNHLY and FYNNEI. V lost 5 bases and J lost 3, with 17 bases in between. The CDR3 extends over 16 amino acids. The CDR3 loop reads CASSPRRASYNQPQHF. The CDR3 coding sequence is TGTGCCAGCAGTCCTCGCAGGGCCTCCTACAATCAGCCCCAGCATTTT.

This chain links TRBV14 with TRBJ2-2; D call uncertain. CDR3 size: 14 residues. In germline, CDR1 is SGHDN, CDR2 FVKESK. V shed 3 bases and J shed 9 bases, with 14 bases lying between them. The CDR3 here is CASSQSDPTRELFF. CDR3 DNA: TGTGCCAGCAGCCAGTCCGACCCAACTAGGGAGCTGTTTTTT. Full variable domain (remainder filled in from reference TRBV14 and TRBJ2-2): EAGVTQFPSHSVIEKGQTVTLRCDPISGHDNLYWYRRVMGKEIKFLLHFVKESKQDESGMPNNRFLAERTGGTYSTLKVQPAELEDSGVYFCASSQSDPTRELFFGEGSRLTVL.

A single count supports this clone. The chain joins TRBV29-1 to TRBJ2-1; 9 bases are shared with TRBD1. The CDR3 length is 14 residues. The germline V gene has CDR1 SQVTM and CDR2 ANQGSEA. With V trimmed by 6 bases and J by 4 bases, 7 bases remained unmatched. The DNA of the CDR3 is TGCAGCGTCGGGACAGGGACGGCTTACAATGAGCAGTTCTTC. Its protein product is CSVGTGTAYNEQFF.

This chain connects TRBV2 to TRBJ2-1; 8 positions agree with TRBD2. The CDR3 is 15 residues long. The ends lost 9 bases at V and 6 bases at J; junction bases unmatched: 13. CDR1 and CDR2 from the germline V gene are SNHLY and FYNNEI. In DNA form, the CDR3 reads TGTGCCAGAGCGAAGCCGGGACTAGATCTCAATGAGCAGTTCTTC. Protein sequence: CARAKPGLDLNEQFF.

The table lists this clone with a count of one. The chain is built from TRBV18 and TRBJ2-6; 12 nucleotides align to TRBD1. Germline V CDR1 and CDR2: KGHSH, LQKENI. The junction had 2 bases not matched to a gene; V was cut back by 4 bases and J by 1 base. The CDR3 sequence is 17 residues long. The chain's CDR3 is CASSRGQGASGANVLTF. The DNA of the CDR3 is TGTGCCAGCTCACGGGGACAGGGGGCTTCTGGGGCCAACGTCCTGACTTTC.

V usage is TRBV10-3 and J usage is TRBJ1-3, with D possibly matching TRBD1 (6 bases). Germline values: CDR1 ENHRY, CDR2 SYGVKD. This CDR3 is 16 amino acids long. V was pared by 9 bases and J by 0 bases, with 18 bases between. CDR3 nucleotide sequence: TGTGCCATTGGGGGTGAACAGGGCTACTCTGGAAACACCATATATTTT. Amino acid sequence: CAIGGEQGYSGNTIYF.

The rearrangement uses TRBV24-1 and TRBJ2-1; 7 bases agree with TRBD1. V dropped 2 bases and J dropped 5; count of bases not matched to a gene: 8. The CDR3 spans 16 residues. Germline CDR1 is KGHDR and CDR2 is SFDVKD. For the CDR3, the DNA is TGTGCCACCAGTGATTGGGACAGACTAAACCACAATGAGCAGTTCTTC. Its translation: CATSDWDRLNHNEQFF.

The V gene is TRBV6-5, the J gene TRBJ1-2; no reliable D call. V lost 6 bases and J 0 bases, leaving 5 bases between the germline ends. The V gene's germline CDR1 is MNHEY and CDR2 SVGAGI. The CDR3 spans 12 residues. The CDR3 DNA follows: TGTGCCAGCAGACGAGCTAACTATGGCTACACCTTC. Translated, it gives CASRRANYGYTF.

This chain joins TRBV3-1 (or the pseudogene TRBV3-2) and TRBJ1-4, with 8 bases matching TRBD1. Germline CDR1 reads LGHDT; CDR2 reads YNNKEL (reference sequence). The CDR3 runs 16 residues. V was pared by 3 bases and J by 5 bases, with 8 bases of the junction left unmatched. This CDR3 is CASSHLIQGGNEKLFF. The CDR3 DNA reads as TGTGCCAGCAGCCACCTCATACAGGGGGGGAATGAAAAACTGTTTTTT.

The J gene is TRBJ1-2, the V gene TRBV18; the D is unclear. This CDR3 is 13 amino acids long. Deletions cut 5 bases from V and 5 bases from J, with 12 bases between. Germline CDR1 and CDR2: KGHSH and LQKENI. In DNA form, the CDR3 reads TGTGCCAGCTCAATAGAGGGATTGTATGGCTACACCTTC. Protein: CASSIEGLYGYTF.

V is TRBV2 and J is TRBJ2-3; a possible D gene is TRBD2 (5 bases). The V and J ends lost 2 bases and 6 bases respectively, with 12 bases between them. The V gene's germline CDR1 is SNHLY and CDR2 FYNNEI. The CDR3 loop spans 14 amino acids. Written as DNA, the CDR3 is TGTGCCAGCAGTGAACCGGGAACAGAGGATACGCAGTATTTT. Translating gives CASSEPGTEDTQYF.

The chain uses TRBV7-8 and TRBJ1-4; D uncertain. There are 17 residues in the CDR3. Per germline, CDR1 SGHVS and CDR2 FQNEAQ. V lost 5 bases to trimming and J lost 1 base, with 17 bases between them. CDR3 residues: CASSPRTGMGTNEKLFF. The CDR3 region has the DNA TGTGCCAGCAGCCCCCGGACTGGGATGGGAACTAATGAAAAACTGTTTTTT.

The V gene is TRBV5-3, the J gene TRBJ2-1, with 7 nucleotides matching TRBD2. TRBV5-3 is an ORF, and what it does is uncertain. Trimming at V came to 4 bases and at J to 7 bases, leaving 20 bases not matched to a gene. The CDR3 runs to 18 residues. Here the CDR3 reads CARSLADPTSRRENEQFF. In nucleotides, the CDR3 is TGTGCCAGAAGCCTTGCGGACCCGACTAGCAGGAGGGAAAATGAGCAGTTCTTC.

The rearrangement links TRBV19 to TRBJ1-2, with 9 bases identical to TRBD1. The CDR3 has 15 residues. Per germline, CDR1 LNHDA and CDR2 SQIVND (reference sequence). V lost 6 bases to trimming and J lost 4 bases; unmatched junction nucleotides: 9. The DNA for the CDR3 is TGTGCCAGTAGGCCCGGGACAGGGAGACTCTATGGCTACACCTTC. Translating it yields CASRPGTGRLYGYTF.

The chain carries TRBV15 and TRBJ1-5; the D is unclear. Between the trimmed V and J ends, which lost 6 bases and 1 base, there was a span of 10 bases. Germline values: CDR1 LNHNV, CDR2 YYDKDF (reference sequence). The CDR3 contains 14 residues. CDR3 protein: CATRRELSNQPQHF. In nucleotides, the CDR3 is TGTGCCACCAGGAGGGAACTGAGCAATCAGCCCCAGCATTTT.

This chain uses TRBV20-1 with TRBJ1-5, with D tentatively TRBD1 (6 bases). This CDR3 contains 14 residues. The V and J ends lost 3 bases and 7 bases respectively, with 16 bases between them. Germline V CDR1 and CDR2: DFQATT, SNEGSKA (reference sequence). Here the CDR3 reads CSASRDINAQPQHF. CDR3 nucleotide sequence: TGCAGTGCTAGTCGGGACATCAATGCGCAGCCCCAGCATTTT.

Details on this clone: An end of the junction does not agree with germline; a read error may underlie this. The rearrangement uses TRBV4-1 and TRBJ1-2; 9 bases fit TRBD1. This CDR3 region has 15 residues. CDR1 is MGHRA, CDR2 YSYEKL, per germline. The CDR3 sequence is CASSQLHPGQGIVGF. The DNA of the CDR3 is TGCGCCAGCAGCCAACTACATCCGGGACAGGGCATAGTAGGCTTC.

The chain uses TRBV3-1 (or the pseudogene TRBV3-2) and TRBJ1-1, with D hard to call. CDR3 length: 15 amino acids. CDR1 is LGHDT and CDR2 is YNNKEL in the germline V gene (reference sequence). The V end was cut by 2 bases, the J end by 1 base, with 11 bases between. The CDR3 DNA reads TGTGCCAGCAGCCAAAACGCCCACAGGAACACTGAAGCTTTCTTT. This translates into CASSQNAHRNTEAFF.

J is TRBJ1-2 and V is TRBV28; D gene uncertain. This CDR3 contains 14 residues. Germline V gene sequence: CDR1 MDHEN, CDR2 SYDVKM. V shed 5 bases and J shed 2 bases, with 12 bases lying between them. The chain's CDR3 is CASSTPGINYGYTF. Written as DNA, the CDR3 is TGTGCCAGCAGTACCCCAGGCATCAACTATGGCTACACCTTC.

The CDR3 DNA follows: TGTGCCAGCAGTTACTCGAGGCTAGTTCTTGTCACTGAAGCTTTCTTT. This translates into CASSYSRLVLVTEAFF. This chain uses TRBV6-2 or TRBV6-3 with TRBJ1-1; D unresolved. CDR1 and CDR2 (germline): MNHEY, SVGEGT. V was cut by 0 bases and J by 4 bases, with 15 bases left in between. CDR3 length equals 16 residues.

The chain couples TRBV19 to TRBJ1-5, with unresolved D. This CDR3 has 14 amino acids. V lost 7 bases and J 5 bases, leaving 15 bases between the germline ends. CDR1 and CDR2 from the germline V gene are LNHDA and SQIVND (reference sequence). The CDR3 spells CASTSALRDQPQHF. CDR3 DNA: TGTGCCAGTACCTCGGCCCTTCGGGATCAGCCCCAGCATTTT.

This clone has more than one count but fewer than ten. The V and J genes are TRBV19 and TRBJ2-2; possible D gene TRBD1, 5 bases. This CDR3 has 13 residues. The ends were cut back, 7 bases at V and 8 bases at J, with 14 bases in the middle. The germline V gene has CDR1 LNHDA and CDR2 SQIVND (reference sequence). CDR3 protein: CASTTRVEGELFF. CDR3 DNA sequence: TGTGCCAGTACGACCAGGGTCGAGGGGGAGCTGTTTTTT.

This chain uses TRBV4-1 with TRBJ2-5; D not certain. The CDR3 consists of 11 residues. Germline assignment: CDR1 MGHRA and CDR2 YSYEKL. Trimming left V 2 bases short and J 14 bases short, with 12 bases between. The CDR3 spells CASSQQEIQYF. The CDR3, as DNA: TGCGCCAGCAGCCAACAAGAGATCCAATACTTC.

The rearrangement joins TRBV6-5 to TRBJ1-6; D unresolved. Per the germline V gene, CDR1 is MNHEY and CDR2 is SVGAGI. The length of the CDR3 is 15 residues. V was cut by 0 bases and J by 5 bases, with 8 bases left in between. This CDR3 reads CASSYSARNNSPLHF. The CDR3 nucleotides read TGTGCCAGCAGTTACTCGGCCAGAAATAATTCACCCCTCCACTTT.

The chain carries TRBV7-9 and TRBJ1-1; no definite D call. Germline assignment: CDR1 SEHNR and CDR2 FQNEAQ (reference sequence). Trimming cost V 0 bases and J 2 bases, with 7 bases left between them. CDR3 length equals 14 residues. CDR3 nucleotides: TGTGCCAGCAGCTTAGCGGCGACAAACACTGAAGCTTTCTTT. Encoded protein: CASSLAATNTEAFF.